The T cell receptor beta chain under discussion was sequenced for a study of blood T cell repertoires in COVID-19. Study summary: The cDNA or gDNA used as material had been derived from T cells, B-cell-depleted T cells, or PBMCs.

Original data processing: Amplified reference gene primers provided the basis for estimating nucleated cell counts. Profiling relied on immunoSEQ multiplex PCR, and the TCRdb table lists in-frame clones only, not all of them. V and J calls and clone size come straight from that table; D and trimming were deduced from the DNA. The table has approximately 46,000 clones, roughly 68% seen once. CDR3 size: 17 residues. The ends lost 3 bases at V and 3 bases at J; junction bases unmatched: 9. Germline V gene lookup returns CDR1 LGHDT and CDR2 YNNKEL (reference sequence). The sequencing input was peripheral blood. The clonotype comes from an elderly man with acute or convalescent COVID-19. The rearrangement links TRBV3-1 (or the pseudogene TRBV3-2) to TRBJ2-5; 11 nucleotides align to TRBD2. DNA of the CDR3: TGTGCCAGCAGCCACTCACCCTTAGCGGGAGGGAAAGAGACCCAGTACTTC. This codes for CASSHSPLAGGKETQYF.